This T cell receptor beta chain was captured by sequencing in a study of cytomegalovirus exposure and HLA in healthy donors. With respect to this clone: Antigen unknown.

Regarding the study as a whole: CMV serostatus was the sole immune exposure information available.

The CDR3 contains 14 residues. The germline V and J ends were trimmed by 7 bases and 6 bases, with 18 bases remaining between them. Germline values: CDR1 MNHEY, CDR2 SVGAGI. Primers included in the PCR were 60 Vbeta and 13 Jbeta primers. Generated by immunoSEQ multiplex PCR, the TCRdb table keeps only in-frame clones and is missing some. The sample lists approximately 200,000 clones, about 81% occurring once. The specimen was PBMCs. The chain couples TRBV6-5 to TRBJ1-1; D remains ambiguous. This clonotype originated in a young woman in good health and CMV-seropositive. In DNA form, the CDR3 reads TGTGCCAGCAAAGCGGTCACCCTGAGGTCTGAAGCTTTCTTT. The encoded protein is CASKAVTLRSEAFF.